The sequence of this TCR beta chain was determined in a study of tumor and adjacent non-tumor tissue in lung cancer. Many counts were recorded for this clonotype. The library came from three nested PCR rounds adapted from ARM-PCR protocols. TCRdb analysed the multiplex PCR reads with MiXCR anew, one entry per CDR3 protein. The sample lists about 90,000 distinct CDR3 sequences, about 77% occurring once. The template was RNA from unsorted bulk tissue. More than 3 cm separated this lung sample from the edge of the tumor. Sequencing was done on a sample of distant non-tumor lung tissue. The origin of this receptor is a woman aged 50 to 60 with non-small cell lung cancer.

CDR3 amino acids: CASSQGGVAYEQYF. The CDR3 region has the DNA TGTGCCAGCAGCCAAGGGGGGGTCGCCTACGAGCAGTACTTC. This rearrangement joins TRBV7-9 to TRBJ2-7; the D gene is possibly TRBD2 (7 bases). The ends were cut back, 5 bases at V and 2 bases at J, with 13 bases in the middle. CDR1 is SEHNR, CDR2 FQNEAQ, per germline (reference sequence). CDR3 length: 14 residues. Supplemented by reference TRBV7-9 and TRBJ2-7, the full variable domain reads DTGVSQNPRHKITKRGQNVTFRCDPISEHNRLYWYRQTLGQGPEFLTYFQNEAQLEKSRLLSDRFSAERPKGSFSTLEIQRTEQGDSAMYLCASSQGGVAYEQYFGPGTRLTVT.